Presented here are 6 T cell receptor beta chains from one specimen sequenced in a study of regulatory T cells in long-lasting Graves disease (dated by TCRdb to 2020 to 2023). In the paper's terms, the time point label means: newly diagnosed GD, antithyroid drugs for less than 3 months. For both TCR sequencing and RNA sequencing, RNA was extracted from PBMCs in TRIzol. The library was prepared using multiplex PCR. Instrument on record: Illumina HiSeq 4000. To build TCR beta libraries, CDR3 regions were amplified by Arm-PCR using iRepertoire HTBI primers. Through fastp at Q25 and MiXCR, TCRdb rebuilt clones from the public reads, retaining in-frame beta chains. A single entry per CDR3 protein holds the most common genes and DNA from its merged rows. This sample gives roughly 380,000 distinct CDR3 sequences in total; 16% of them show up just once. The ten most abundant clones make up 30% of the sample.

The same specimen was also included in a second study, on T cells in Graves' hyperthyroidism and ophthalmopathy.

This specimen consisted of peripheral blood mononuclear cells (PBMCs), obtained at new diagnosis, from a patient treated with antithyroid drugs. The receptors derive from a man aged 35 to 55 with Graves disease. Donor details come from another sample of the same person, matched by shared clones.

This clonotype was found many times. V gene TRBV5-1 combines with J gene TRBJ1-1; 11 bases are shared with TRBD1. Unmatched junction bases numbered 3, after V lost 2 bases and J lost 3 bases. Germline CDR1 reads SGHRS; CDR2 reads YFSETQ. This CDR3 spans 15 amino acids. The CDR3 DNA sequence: TGCGCCAGCAGCTTCAGGACAGGGGGCCACACTGAAGCTTTCTTT. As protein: CASSFRTGGHTEAFF.

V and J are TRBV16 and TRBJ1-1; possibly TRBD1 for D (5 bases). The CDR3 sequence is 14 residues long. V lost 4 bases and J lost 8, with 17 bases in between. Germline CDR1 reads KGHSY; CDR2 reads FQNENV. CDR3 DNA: TGTGCCAGCAGCCCTTCTATTCCGGACAAAGAAGCTTTCTTT. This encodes CASSPSIPDKEAFF.

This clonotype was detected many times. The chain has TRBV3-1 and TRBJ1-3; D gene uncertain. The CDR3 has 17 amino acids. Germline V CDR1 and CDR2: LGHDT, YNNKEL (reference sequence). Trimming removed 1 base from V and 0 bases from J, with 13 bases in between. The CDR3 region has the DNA TGTGCCAGCAGCCAAGGAGGTCTCGCGAACTCTGGAAACACCATATATTTT. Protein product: CASSQGGLANSGNTIYF.

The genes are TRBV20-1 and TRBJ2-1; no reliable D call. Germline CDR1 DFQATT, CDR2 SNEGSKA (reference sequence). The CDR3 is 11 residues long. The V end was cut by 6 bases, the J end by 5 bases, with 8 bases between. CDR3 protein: CSAFPNNEQFF. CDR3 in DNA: TGCAGTGCCTTCCCCAACAATGAGCAGTTCTTC.

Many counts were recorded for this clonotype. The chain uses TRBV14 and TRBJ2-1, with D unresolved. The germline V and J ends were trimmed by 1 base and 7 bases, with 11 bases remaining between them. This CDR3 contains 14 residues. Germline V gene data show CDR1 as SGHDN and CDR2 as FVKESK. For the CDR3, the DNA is TGTGCCAGCAGCCAAGCCTCAAGGGCTAATGAGCAGTTCTTC. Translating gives CASSQASRANEQFF.

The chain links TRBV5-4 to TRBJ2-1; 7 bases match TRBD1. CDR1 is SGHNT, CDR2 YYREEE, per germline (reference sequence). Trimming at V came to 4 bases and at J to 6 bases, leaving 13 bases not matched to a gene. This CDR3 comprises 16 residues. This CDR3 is CASSHLQGTSGNEQFF. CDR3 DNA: TGTGCCAGCAGCCACCTACAGGGGACCTCTGGCAATGAGCAGTTCTTC.